This section outlines one T cell receptor (beta chain) sequence together with its context. Antigen specificity is unknown. As to treatment: randomized to nivolumab then ipilimumab (arm A) or the reverse (arm B). This sample was included in a study of sequential checkpoint blockade in melanoma. Study summary: TCRβ was sequenced from DNA of 90 or so pretreatment tumors.

V lost 0 bases, J lost 5 bases, and 16 bases lay in between. Germline V lookup: CDR1 SGHRS, CDR2 YFSETQ. This CDR3 is built from 16 residues. Produced via immunoSEQ multiplex PCR; TCRdb's table is partial and in-frame only. The sample yields roughly 20,000 clones, around 25% seen once. Study results and limitations: Pretreatment TIL clonality tracked with response in the nivolumab-first arm.

This chain joins TRBV5-1 and TRBJ2-3; maybe TRBD2 (6 bases). This sequence was found in a human donor with melanoma. The sequencing here drew on tumor tissue (inferred from file names), taken from a patient given nivolumab and ipilimumab in sequence. In DNA form, the CDR3 reads TGCGCCAGCAGCTTGGGATTCGGAGGGAGAGAAGATACGCAGTATTTT. Translated, it gives CASSLGFGGREDTQYF. The full variable domain, with the rest looked up from reference TRBV5-1 and TRBJ2-3, is KAGVTQTPRYLIKTRGQQVTLSCSPISGHRSVSWYQQTPGQGLQFLFEYFSETQRNKGNFPGRFSGRQFSNSRSEMNVSTLELGDSALYLCASSLGFGGREDTQYFGPGTRLTVL.